Listed here are 30 T cell receptor beta chains from one sample, sequenced in a study of CD8+ T cells in alopecia areata. Following extraction, RNA underwent reverse transcription to cDNA, which served as the sequencing template. Sequencing was performed with immunoSEQ multiplex PCR; in TCRdb, only in-frame clones are kept and a portion is missing. The table shows roughly 210,000 clones, with approximately 47% occurring only once. The treatment: oral pan-JAK inhibitor, 5-10 mg twice daily. The sequences come from CD4+ T cells sorted from blood, collected at approximately week 37, from a patient treated with tofacitinib. These receptors were taken from a human donor with alopecia areata.

This clone was observed a few times. The CDR3 bases are TGTGCCAGCAGTTTAGCGGCGCCCCGGTCACAAGAGACCCAGTACTTC. Its translation: CASSLAAPRSQETQYF. The rearrangement uses TRBV28 and TRBJ2-5; unclear D gene. Trimming left V 2 bases short and J 2 bases short, with 15 bases between. The CDR3 spans 16 residues. The V gene's germline CDR1 is MDHEN and CDR2 SYDVKM.

The V gene is TRBV25-1, the J gene TRBJ2-5; D unresolved. The germline gives CDR1 MGHDK, CDR2 SYGVNS. V gave up 1 base and J gave up 5 bases, with 11 bases separating them. This CDR3 contains 14 residues. CDR3 coding DNA: TGTGCCAGCAGTGAATCGCTCAACCGGGAGACCCAGTACTTC. This gives the protein CASSESLNRETQYF.

This clone appeared a few times. The chain recombines TRBV7-9 with TRBJ1-4; D is perhaps TRBD1 (6 bases). Looked up from germline, CDR1 is SEHNR and CDR2 is FQNEAQ (reference sequence). Deletions cut 5 bases from V and 8 bases from J, with 18 bases between. This CDR3 is 15 amino acids long. The chain's CDR3 is CASSPAGTYDEKLFF. CDR3 nucleotides: TGTGCCAGCAGCCCGGCCGGGACATACGACGAAAAACTGTTTTTT.

This clone was seen only a few times. This may be a read error: a much more frequent sequence differs by one nucleotide. At the DNA level, this CDR3 is encoded by other sequences in the same sample as well. The chain joins TRBV27 to TRBJ1-2; a possible D gene is TRBD1 (5 bases). Germline-derived CDR1 and CDR2 are MNHEY and SMNVEV (reference sequence). CDR3 length equals 15 residues. The V end was cut by 0 bases, the J end by 4 bases, with 12 bases between. The CDR3 reads CASSLSPRQSYGYTF. The DNA for the CDR3 is TGTGCCAGCAGTTTATCGCCCCGACAGAGCTATGGCTACACCTTC.

About this clone: The junction does not match germline at one end; this may be a read error. V usage is TRBV9 and J usage is TRBJ2-1, with 9 bases lining up with TRBD2. The CDR3 has 15 residues. The germline V gene encodes CDR1 SGDLS and CDR2 YYNGEE. The CDR3 is CASSVTSGSYNEQLF. In DNA, the CDR3 is TGTGCCAGCAGCGTTACTAGCGGGTCCTACAATGAGCAGCTCTTC.

V gene TRBV5-1 combines with J gene TRBJ2-5; weak D call: TRBD2 (6 bases). Trimming left V 5 bases short and J 5 bases short, with 16 bases between. CDR3 length: 14 residues. Germline V lookup: CDR1 SGHRS, CDR2 YFSETQ. The CDR3 reads CASRLSGVKETQYF. Here the CDR3 DNA reads TGCGCCAGCAGGTTATCGGGAGTCAAGGAGACCCAGTACTTC.

The chain is built from TRBV20-1 and TRBJ2-5; D remains unclear. Per germline, CDR1 DFQATT and CDR2 SNEGSKA (reference sequence). Trimming shortened V by 3 bases and J by 5 bases, and 4 bases separated the two germline ends. CDR3 size: 10 residues. CDR3 nucleotide sequence: TGCAGTGCTAGTTACGAGACCCAGTACTTC. Protein sequence: CSASYETQYF.

The chain recombines TRBV15 with TRBJ2-1; D is undetermined. The CDR3 extends over 13 amino acids. The germline CDR1 and CDR2 sequences are LNHNV and YYDKDF (reference sequence). With 1 base removed from V and 4 bases from J, the gap between germline ends came to 5 bases. The CDR3 coding sequence is TGTGCCACCAGCAGAGGGAGATACAATGAGCAGTTCTTC. This sequence encodes CATSRGRYNEQFF.

The chain recombines TRBV4-1 with TRBJ2-7, with 7 positions matching TRBD2. Germline CDR1 reads MGHRA; CDR2 reads YSYEKL. V lost 1 base and J lost 6; bases outside the gene matches: 9. There are 15 residues in the CDR3. This CDR3 is CASSQGEGGPFEQYF. CDR3 sequence (DNA): TGCGCCAGCAGCCAAGGTGAGGGAGGGCCCTTCGAGCAGTACTTC.

The V gene is TRBV5-1, the J gene TRBJ2-3; the match to TRBD1 covers 7 bases. V trimming: 3 bases; J trimming: 4 bases; junction bases outside the gene matches: 5. Germline V gene data show CDR1 as SGHRS and CDR2 as YFSETQ. This CDR3 is 14 amino acids long. Here the CDR3 DNA reads TGCGCCAGCAGCTCCTTGACAGGGTCAGATACGCAGTATTTT. This sequence encodes CASSSLTGSDTQYF.

This sequence joins TRBV5-4 and TRBJ2-1; 8 positions match TRBD2. There are 15 residues in the CDR3. Germline V gives CDR1 SGHNT, CDR2 YYREEE (reference sequence). V shed 2 bases and J 6 bases; nucleotides not matched to a gene: 7. The CDR3 coding sequence is TGTGCCAGCAGCTTTCGAGTAGCGGGAATCAATGAGCAGTTCTTC. Encoded protein: CASSFRVAGINEQFF.

J is TRBJ2-6 and V is TRBV30; 9 nucleotides agree with TRBD1. With 8 bases clipped from V and 0 bases from J, the junction kept 5 bases outside the gene matches. The CDR3 has 15 residues. CDR1 is GTSNPN and CDR2 is SVGIG in the germline V gene (reference sequence). CDR3 amino acids: CAQGQGLSGANVLTF. CDR3 DNA: TGTGCCCAGGGACAGGGCCTCTCTGGGGCCAACGTCCTGACTTTC.

This chain joins TRBV7-6 and TRBJ2-7, with 7 bases identical to TRBD1. J gave up 2 bases and V 5 bases, and 12 bases lay outside the gene matches. The CDR3 consists of 16 residues. Germline V gene lookup returns CDR1 SGHVS and CDR2 FNYEAQ. The CDR3 spells CASSPASTGVPYEQYF. DNA for the CDR3: TGTGCCAGCAGCCCCGCGTCTACAGGGGTCCCCTACGAGCAGTACTTC.

The CDR3 protein is CATSRGGGQRANYGYTF. The CDR3 nucleotides read TGTGCCACCAGCAGAGGAGGGGGACAGAGAGCTAACTATGGCTACACCTTC. The rearrangement links TRBV15 to TRBJ1-2, with 7 bases identical to TRBD1. CDR1 and CDR2 (germline): LNHNV, YYDKDF (reference sequence). V lost 1 base to trimming and J lost 0 bases; unmatched junction nucleotides: 8. The CDR3 loop spans 17 amino acids.

This chain connects TRBV29-1 to TRBJ2-7; possible D gene TRBD1, 7 bases. Trimming stripped 3 bases from V and 2 bases from J, with 14 bases between. The CDR3 loop spans 14 amino acids. The germline gives CDR1 SQVTM, CDR2 ANQGSEA. CDR3 amino acids: CSVDGVRGAYEQYF. CDR3 coding DNA: TGCAGCGTTGACGGTGTCAGGGGGGCCTACGAGCAGTACTTC.

This clone was seen a few times. This sequence joins TRBV5-4 and TRBJ2-7, with TRBD1 matching over 7 bases. With V trimmed by 4 bases and J by 6 bases, 7 bases remained unmatched. The CDR3 loop spans 13 amino acids. Per germline, CDR1 SGHNT and CDR2 YYREEE (reference sequence). CDR3 residues: CASSTWTGREQYF. The CDR3 DNA is TGTGCCAGCAGCACATGGACAGGTCGCGAGCAGTACTTC.

The chain combines TRBV29-1 with TRBJ1-1; 7 bases agree with TRBD1. V gave up 6 bases and J gave up 7 bases; unmatched junction bases: 17. Germline V lookup: CDR1 SQVTM, CDR2 ANQGSEA. This CDR3 comprises 15 residues. The CDR3 spells CSVKKTGSGVGEAFF. CDR3 DNA sequence: TGCAGCGTGAAAAAGACAGGGAGCGGTGTGGGTGAAGCTTTCTTT.

V gene TRBV7-8 combines with J gene TRBJ2-1; 11 bases align to TRBD2. V lost 5 bases to trimming and J lost 5 bases; unmatched junction nucleotides: 5. This CDR3 comprises 15 residues. CDR1 and CDR2 from the germline V gene are SGHVS and FQNEAQ. The CDR3, as DNA: TGTGCCAGCAGCCCTATAGCGGGAGGGGACAATGAGCAGTTCTTC. Residues: CASSPIAGGDNEQFF.

This clone appeared a few times. The chain links TRBV6-6 to TRBJ1-1; D is possibly TRBD1 (6 bases). Germline V gene data show CDR1 as MNHNY and CDR2 as SVGAGI (reference sequence). CDR3 length equals 13 residues. V lost 4 bases and J lost 0, with 6 bases in between. In DNA form, the CDR3 reads TGTGCCAGCAGTTGGACAGTGAACACTGAAGCTTTCTTT. This translates into CASSWTVNTEAFF.

This clone was counted ten times or more. Other DNA sequences in the sample encode the same CDR3. V is TRBV5-1 and J is TRBJ2-7; D is unclear. The CDR3 spans 13 residues. V was shortened by 0 bases and J by 2 bases, with 6 bases between the two germline ends. The germline V gene has CDR1 SGHRS and CDR2 YFSETQ. The CDR3 region has the DNA TGCGCCAGCAGCTTGGACGGAACCTACGAGCAGTACTTC. It encodes CASSLDGTYEQYF.

With respect to this clone: The sample carries other DNA sequences with the same CDR3. The CDR3 DNA reads TGCAGTGCGTGGCGGTCCTACGAGCAGTACTTC. It specifies CSAWRSYEQYF. This chain connects TRBV20-1 to TRBJ2-7; D gene unclear. Germline V gene data show CDR1 as DFQATT and CDR2 as SNEGSKA (reference sequence). V was shortened by 6 bases and J by 1 base, with 7 bases between the two germline ends. The CDR3 consists of 11 residues.

This chain connects TRBV5-1 to TRBJ2-7, with 7 positions matching TRBD1. J was trimmed by 5 bases and V by 4 bases; bases with no gene match: 15. The germline CDR1 and CDR2 sequences are SGHRS and YFSETQ. The CDR3 is 16 residues long. CDR3 amino acids: CASSISGPGQFNEQYF. DNA of the CDR3: TGCGCCAGCAGCATCTCGGGGCCGGGACAGTTCAACGAGCAGTACTTC.

This clone has more than one count but fewer than ten. The chain recombines TRBV23-1 with TRBJ2-7, with D perhaps TRBD2 (6 bases). TRBV23-1 is an ORF, with its function uncertain. Trimming took off 6 bases at V and 0 bases at J, with 18 bases between the two ends. This CDR3 has 16 amino acids. In nucleotides, the CDR3 is TGCGCCAGCAGCCCACGGCTTCAGGGAGGCTCCTACGAGCAGTACTTC. This encodes CASSPRLQGGSYEQYF.

The chain couples TRBV9 to TRBJ2-7, with TRBD1 matching over 7 bases. The CDR3 consists of 13 residues. V lost 2 bases and J lost 6; bases outside the gene matches: 5. CDR1 SGDLS and CDR2 YYNGEE come from the germline V gene. This chain's CDR3 is CASSVQQGTEQYF. CDR3 coding DNA: TGTGCCAGCAGCGTCCAACAGGGGACCGAGCAGTACTTC.

This clone appeared a few times. The CDR3 nucleotides read TGCGCCAGCAGCTTGGATGGGGCAAACTACAATGAGCAGTTCTTC. Its protein product is CASSLDGANYNEQFF. The rearrangement uses TRBV5-1 and TRBJ2-1; possible D gene TRBD1, 5 bases. CDR1 SGHRS and CDR2 YFSETQ come from the germline V gene. This CDR3 contains 15 residues. Trimming took off 0 bases at V and 3 bases at J, with 10 bases between the two ends. The entire variable domain, with the rest obtained from reference TRBV5-1 and TRBJ2-1, is as follows: KAGVTQTPRYLIKTRGQQVTLSCSPISGHRSVSWYQQTPGQGLQFLFEYFSETQRNKGNFPGRFSGRQFSNSRSEMNVSTLELGDSALYLCASSLDGANYNEQFFGPGTRLTVL.

On this clone itself: Within the sample, other DNA sequences also encode this same CDR3. This sequence joins TRBV7-2 and TRBJ2-3; D is unresolved. Germline loops: CDR1 SGHTA, CDR2 FQGNSA. The CDR3 loop spans 12 amino acids. Trimming left V 3 bases short and J 2 bases short, with 3 bases between. CDR3 in amino acids: CASSLDTDTQYF. The CDR3 region has the DNA TGTGCCAGCAGCTTGGACACAGATACGCAGTATTTT.

This clone was observed a few times. The rearrangement links TRBV2 to TRBJ2-1; D possibly corresponds to TRBD2 (5 bases). Trimming stripped 7 bases from V and 8 bases from J, with 18 bases between. This CDR3 is 14 amino acids long. Germline lookup yields CDR1 SNHLY and CDR2 FYNNEI. The CDR3 nucleotides are TGTGCCAGCAAGGCAGCGCCCATGAGGGATGAGCAGTTCTTC. Encoded protein: CASKAAPMRDEQFF.

This clone was observed a few times. V and J are TRBV29-1 and TRBJ2-2; no reliable D call. Germline V gene data show CDR1 as SQVTM and CDR2 as ANQGSEA. CDR3 length equals 15 residues. The V end lost 2 bases, the J end lost 3 bases, and 13 bases lay between the germline ends. This chain's CDR3 is CSVEIVRTDTGELFF. CDR3 DNA sequence: TGCAGCGTTGAAATAGTTAGGACGGACACCGGGGAGCTGTTTTTT.

A few counts support this clone. This chain links TRBV11-2 with TRBJ2-7; maybe TRBD2 (7 bases). This CDR3 has 11 residues. Germline loops: CDR1 SGHAT, CDR2 FQNNGV. V lost 5 bases, J lost 6 bases, and 8 bases lay in between. The CDR3 DNA reads TGTGCCAGCAGCCGGGGGGCCGAGCAGTACTTC. It yields the protein CASSRGAEQYF. The whole variable domain, filled in from reference TRBV11-2 and TRBJ2-7, reads EAGVAQSPRYKIIEKRQSVAFWCNPISGHATLYWYQQILGQGPKLLIQFQNNGVVDDSQLPKDRFSAERLKGVDSTLKIQPAKLEDSAVYLCASSRGAEQYFGPGTRLTVT.

The chain couples TRBV4-3 to TRBJ2-7; either TRBD1 or TRBD2 may fit D (6 bases each). CDR3 length: 17 residues. Between the trimmed V and J ends, which lost 0 bases and 5 bases, there was a span of 20 bases. Germline V lookup: CDR1 LGHNA, CDR2 YSLEER. The CDR3 DNA reads TGCGCCAGCAGCCAAGATCCGATAGGGGGGAGTAACGACGAGCAGTACTTC. Its translation is CASSQDPIGGSNDEQYF.